The following is a TCR beta chain sequence with its context. No antigen is known for it. This sample was included in a study of shared clonotypes between healthy human individuals. About the research overall: There were three CD4 naive, three CD4 memory, two CD8 naive and one CD8 memory plates per donor.

Findings and caveats of the study: Relative to clonotypes present in all four donors, those not shared had lower generation probabilities. Rarefaction indicated that sorted-subset sequencing remained incomplete although depth was large.

Assay used: immunoSEQ multiplex PCR; TCRdb lists only in-frame clones, some missing. The table includes some 2.3 million clones, more than 85% detected once. V was pared by 5 bases and J by 5 bases, with 21 bases between. CDR1 MNHEY and CDR2 SMNVEV come from the germline V gene (reference sequence). CDR3 length: 17 amino acids. Researchers partitioned CD4+ cells into CD45RA+ naive and CD45RA-negative memory subsets. The sequencing sample was made of naive CD4+ T cells from PBMCs. Subset given: CD45RA+ positively selected. The chain recombines TRBV27 with TRBJ1-4, with D unresolved. The TCR sequence derives from a man between 18 and 35 years old in good health. Some clones in this sample may be carry-over from other donors' samples. Written as DNA, the CDR3 is TGTGCCAGCAGTCTACGCCTTACCGGGCCCGGAAATGAAAAACTGTTTTTT. It encodes CASSLRLTGPGNEKLFF.